Presented here are 18 T cell receptor beta chains from one specimen sequenced in a study of blood T cell repertoires in COVID-19. The assay was immunoSEQ multiplex PCR, and TCRdb's table has in-frame clones only and misses some. Counted here are a few hundred thousand clones, roughly four fifths occurring once; the ten biggest clones make up around 5.1%. Sequencing was carried out using PBMCs or T cells enriched from blood (not recorded which). The receptors stem from a woman in her 50s who had recovered from COVID-19.

V usage is TRBV6-5 and J usage is TRBJ1-2; D is undetermined. The V gene lost 5 bases and the J gene lost 5 bases, with 18 bases spanning the gap. Germline assignment: CDR1 MNHEY and CDR2 SVGAGI. CDR3 size: 15 residues. In DNA, the CDR3 is TGTGCCAGCAGTCCTACCCTCCGGGTGCCGTATGGCTACACCTTC. It is translated as CASSPTLRVPYGYTF.

The chain recombines TRBV3-1 (or the pseudogene TRBV3-2) with TRBJ2-5, with D tentatively TRBD1 (6 bases). This CDR3 has 16 amino acids. Per the germline V gene, CDR1 is LGHDT and CDR2 is YNNKEL (reference sequence). V dropped 4 bases and J dropped 5 bases, with 20 bases sitting between them. DNA of the CDR3: TGTGCCAGCAGCCGAAGACGGGACACCGATACGGAGACCCAGTACTTC. Translated: CASSRRRDTDTETQYF.

The chain carries TRBV4-2 and TRBJ2-1; TRBD2 matches at 10 bases. The CDR3 runs 17 residues. Germline-derived CDR1 and CDR2 are LGHNA and YNFKEQ. The ends lost 0 bases at V and 8 bases at J; junction bases unmatched: 10. The CDR3 bases are TGTGCCAGCAGCCAAGATGGATTAGCGGGAGGCGGCGATGAGCAGTTCTTC. It encodes CASSQDGLAGGGDEQFF.

J is TRBJ2-2 and V is TRBV6-6, with D tentatively TRBD1 (6 bases). CDR1 and CDR2 from the germline V gene are MNHNY and SVGAGI (reference sequence). Deletions cut 7 bases from V and 2 bases from J, with 11 bases between. The CDR3 runs 14 residues. DNA of the CDR3: TGTGCCAGCATTTGGACAGAAAACACCGGGGAGCTGTTTTTT. Its protein is CASIWTENTGELFF.

The rearrangement uses TRBV7-2 and TRBJ1-2, with a weak D call TRBD1 (6 bases). V was trimmed by 3 bases and J by 5 bases, leaving 13 bases between them. There are 14 residues in the CDR3. Germline values: CDR1 SGHTA, CDR2 FQGNSA. As DNA, the CDR3 is TGTGCCAGCAGCTTGGAACAGGGAGATTATGGCTACACCTTC. Its protein product is CASSLEQGDYGYTF.

The chain joins TRBV29-1 to TRBJ2-6; weak D call: TRBD1 (5 bases). Germline V gene sequence: CDR1 SQVTM, CDR2 ANQGSEA. The ends were cut back, 5 bases at V and 3 bases at J, with 14 bases in the middle. CDR3 length: 15 residues. Written as DNA, the CDR3 is TGCAGCGTTCAAGGGGCCGGTGGTGGGGCCAACGTCCTGACTTTC. It is translated as CSVQGAGGGANVLTF.

This rearrangement joins TRBV6-4 to TRBJ2-1, with unresolved D. Looked up from germline, CDR1 is MRHNA and CDR2 is SNTAGT. The CDR3 consists of 15 residues. Trimming stripped 4 bases from V and 7 bases from J, with 17 bases between. The CDR3 sequence is CASSALAGSVNEQFF. DNA for the CDR3: TGTGCCAGCAGTGCTTTAGCCGGCTCAGTTAATGAGCAGTTCTTC.

This chain uses TRBV5-5 with TRBJ2-5; the D gene is possibly TRBD1 (6 bases). V was clipped by 3 bases and J by 5 bases, with 11 bases between them. This CDR3 has 13 residues. From germline, CDR1 is SGHKS and CDR2 YYEKEE (reference sequence). The CDR3 coding sequence is TGTGCCAGCAGCTGGGACATGGAGGAGACCCAGTACTTC. Its protein product is CASSWDMEETQYF.

V gene TRBV6-5 combines with J gene TRBJ2-2; weak D call: TRBD1 (6 bases). CDR1 and CDR2 from the germline V gene are MNHEY and SVGAGI. The CDR3 is 16 amino acids. Trimming removed 0 bases at V and 0 bases at J, with 8 bases between. CDR3 amino acids: CASSYSQGSNTGELFF. DNA for the CDR3: TGTGCCAGCAGTTACTCACAGGGATCGAACACCGGGGAGCTGTTTTTT.

The chain is built from TRBV6-5 and TRBJ2-3; TRBD1 agrees at 8 bases. In germline, CDR1 is MNHEY, CDR2 SVGAGI. The CDR3 spans 15 residues. V dropped 2 bases and J dropped 4; count of bases not matched to a gene: 5. CDR3 sequence reads: CASSYQGAGSDTQYF. The CDR3 DNA reads as TGTGCCAGCAGTTACCAGGGGGCTGGTTCAGATACGCAGTATTTT.

The chain is built from TRBV10-3 and TRBJ1-2, with D perhaps TRBD1 (6 bases). Trimming stripped 11 bases from V and 0 bases from J, with 13 bases between. Germline CDR1 is ENHRY and CDR2 is SYGVKD. This CDR3 contains 13 residues. Here the CDR3 reads CAVTTGANYGYTF. CDR3 bases: TGTGCCGTTACGACAGGAGCTAACTATGGCTACACCTTC.

The chain is built from TRBV18 and TRBJ1-1; the D is unclear. CDR1 is KGHSH and CDR2 is LQKENI in the germline V gene. This CDR3 contains 13 residues. V was shortened by 3 bases and J by 2 bases, with 7 bases between the two germline ends. The CDR3 DNA reads TGTGCCAGCTCACCGAGGGAAAACACTGAAGCTTTCTTT. Its translation is CASSPRENTEAFF.

The V call is TRBV6-6, the J call TRBJ1-1; TRBD1 matches 7 bases. V shed 6 bases, J shed 8 bases, and the junction held 15 bases outside the gene matches. Germline V lookup: CDR1 MNHNY, CDR2 SVGAGI (reference sequence). The CDR3 contains 15 residues. This CDR3 reads CASSPTGTGLTEAFF. CDR3 coding DNA: TGTGCCAGCAGCCCGACAGGGACTGGGCTAACGGAAGCTTTCTTT.

This chain links TRBV7-2 with TRBJ1-5; 7 bases are a match to TRBD1. The V segment lost 1 base and the J segment 10 bases; nucleotides outside the gene matches: 13. The CDR3 length is 16 residues. Germline CDR1 and CDR2: SGHTA and FQGNSA. CDR3 protein: CASSLDSGTTGEPQHF. In DNA form, the CDR3 reads TGTGCCAGCAGCTTAGATTCAGGGACCACAGGGGAACCCCAGCATTTT.

This chain links TRBV4-1 with TRBJ2-7, with 11 bases that match TRBD1. CDR1 is MGHRA, CDR2 YSYEKL, per germline. V gave up 1 base and J gave up 5 bases; unmatched junction bases: 7. The CDR3 spans 16 residues. For the CDR3, the DNA is TGCGCCAGCAGCCAAGTCCAGGACAGGGGGCAAAACGAGCAGTACTTC. It specifies CASSQVQDRGQNEQYF.

The V and J genes are TRBV7-2 and TRBJ2-7, with 7 bases identical to TRBD2. Per the germline V gene, CDR1 is SGHTA and CDR2 is FQGNSA. Losses at the gene ends were 1 base for V and 6 bases for J; bases not matched to a gene: 3. The CDR3 length is 13 residues. The CDR3 DNA reads as TGTGCCAGCAGCTTAGGGGAGGGTCGCGAGCAGTACTTC. Its translation: CASSLGEGREQYF.

The chain joins TRBV5-4 to TRBJ1-4, with D possibly TRBD1 on 5 matching bases. Trimming pared 3 bases from V and 4 bases from J, leaving 10 bases between. The CDR3 is made up of 14 amino acids. Germline lookup yields CDR1 SGHNT and CDR2 YYREEE (reference sequence). Here the CDR3 reads CASSSSGNNEKLFF. Written as DNA, the CDR3 is TGTGCCAGCAGCTCGTCAGGGAATAATGAAAAACTGTTTTTT.

This rearrangement joins TRBV5-5 to TRBJ1-4; D call uncertain. V lost 4 bases to trimming and J lost 2 bases, with 15 bases between them. CDR1 is SGHKS and CDR2 is YYEKEE in the germline V gene (reference sequence). The CDR3 length is 16 residues. The CDR3 DNA sequence: TGTGCCAGCAGCATTGCCGGGATGTTGACTAATGAAAAACTGTTTTTT. It encodes CASSIAGMLTNEKLFF.